This is a list of T cell receptor beta chains from one sample in a study of blood T cell repertoires in COVID-19. Data came from immunoSEQ multiplex PCR; TCRdb stores just in-frame clones and leaves some out. The sample records 60,000 to 80,000 clones, roughly 90% being singletons. Sample: peripheral blood. Receptors were obtained from a human donor in a cohort sampled during active COVID-19. The CDR3 runs from the conserved cysteine through the conserved F or W. Each record gives: J gene, clone size, D gene, V gene, CDR3 protein, CDR3 DNA. A D gene is named only where the DNA matches it firmly. Only some rows state a clone size, as once, few, many or a class for expanded clones.

TRBJ2-5 NA TRBD1 TRBV6-6 CASSRTLTGLLVETQYF TGTGCCAGCAGTCGGACCCTGACAGGGCTACTTGTTGAGACCCAGTACTTC
TRBJ1-1 once NA TRBV18 CASSPVHRGLNTEAFF TGTGCCAGCTCACCTGTCCATAGGGGCTTGAACACTGAAGCTTTCTTT
TRBJ2-7 NA NA TRBV11-2 CASSLEIVSSYEQYF TGTGCCAGCAGCTTAGAAATAGTGAGCTCCTACGAGCAGTACTTC
TRBJ2-7 NA NA TRBV4-2 CASSESIGSYEQYF TGTGCCAGCAGCGAAAGTATCGGGTCCTACGAGCAGTACTTC
TRBJ1-2 NA TRBD1 TRBV5-6 CASSLLDRANYGYTF TGTGCCAGCAGCTTGCTGGACAGGGCGAACTATGGCTACACCTTC
TRBJ1-2 NA TRBD1 TRBV14 CASSARTGVYGYTF TGTGCCAGCAGCGCCCGGACAGGTGTCTATGGCTACACCTTC
TRBJ1-5 once NA TRBV19 CASSIAGYQPQHF TGTGCCAGTAGTATCGCGGGTTATCAGCCCCAGCATTTT
TRBJ1-1 NA TRBD1 TRBV27 CATSSRPTGGDAEAFF TGTGCCACCAGCTCTCGCCCGACAGGGGGCGACGCTGAAGCTTTCTTT
TRBJ1-1 NA NA TRBV4-3 CASSRRRDTEAFF TGCGCCAGCAGCCGCCGGAGGGACACTGAAGCTTTCTTT
TRBJ1-2 NA NA TRBV7-9 CASSLRTVTNYYGYTF TGTGCCAGCAGCTTACGGACAGTCACCAACTACTATGGCTACACCTTC
TRBJ1-5 NA NA TRBV5-6 CASTRGGGQPQHF TGTGCCAGCACGCGGGGCGGGGGTCAGCCCCAGCATTTT
TRBJ2-1 NA TRBD2 TRBV19 CASNEREGRGNEQFF TGTGCCAGTAACGAGCGGGAGGGCCGCGGCAATGAGCAGTTCTTC
TRBJ2-2 NA NA TRBV1 CTSSSKGALAGMNTGELFF TGCACCAGCAGCTCAAAGGGGGCCCTAGCGGGAATGAACACCGGGGAGCTGTTTTTT
TRBJ2-7 NA TRBD1 TRBV5-1 CASSLAGTEYEQYF TGCGCCAGCAGCTTGGCCGGGACAGAATACGAGCAGTACTTC
TRBJ1-5 NA NA TRBV25-1 CASSERGFFQPQHF TGTGCCAGCAGTGAACGGGGGTTTTTTCAGCCCCAGCATTTT
TRBJ1-2 NA NA TRBV6-5 CASRGPGGYGYTF TGTGCCAGCAGGGGGCCGGGGGGTTATGGCTACACCTTC
TRBJ1-1 once NA TRBV5-6 CASSLNWQGPTEAFF TGTGCCAGCAGCTTGAATTGGCAGGGTCCCACTGAAGCTTTCTTT
TRBJ1-1 NA NA TRBV30 CAWDPGQVTEAFF TGTGCCTGGGACCCGGGACAAGTAACTGAAGCTTTCTTT
TRBJ2-2 NA NA TRBV4-3 CASSHRMTASNTGELFF TGCGCCAGCAGCCACCGGATGACAGCTTCTAACACCGGGGAGCTGTTTTTT
TRBJ2-3 NA NA TRBV5-4 CASAVKGGTDTQYF TGTGCCAGCGCGGTTAAGGGAGGCACAGATACGCAGTATTTT
TRBJ1-5 NA NA TRBV28 CASSSPGGNQPQHF TGTGCCAGCAGTTCACCGGGGGGCAATCAGCCCCAGCATTTT
TRBJ2-7 NA TRBD2 TRBV4-1 CASSILAGEVHEQYF TGCGCCAGCAGTATTCTAGCGGGAGAAGTCCACGAGCAGTACTTC
TRBJ2-7 once NA TRBV6-1 CASSDLKAGTYEQYF TGTGCCAGCAGTGATCTTAAGGCGGGGACCTACGAGCAGTACTTC
TRBJ2-1 NA NA TRBV7-8 CASSLDRGGRLYNEQFF TGTGCCAGCAGCTTAGATCGTGGAGGGAGATTGTACAATGAGCAGTTCTTC
TRBJ2-7 NA NA TRBV12-3/TRBV12-4 CASSLGDPYEQYF TGTGCCAGCAGTTTGGGCGATCCCTACGAGCAGTACTTC
TRBJ2-7 NA NA TRBV6-1 CASSEYREVFYEQYF TGTGCCAGCAGTGAATACAGGGAAGTATTCTACGAGCAGTACTTC
TRBJ2-1 NA TRBD2 TRBV7-8 CASSVSSGPYNEQFF TGTGCCAGCAGCGTTTCTAGCGGTCCCTACAATGAGCAGTTCTTC
TRBJ1-4 NA NA TRBV19 CASSISGAFNEKLFF TGTGCCAGTAGTATCTCAGGGGCGTTTAATGAAAAACTGTTTTTT
TRBJ2-2 NA TRBD2 TRBV10-1 CASPRGRLAGVRNTGELFF TGCGCCAGCCCGAGAGGGCGGCTAGCGGGAGTAAGAAACACCGGGGAGCTGTTTTTT
TRBJ2-3 once NA TRBV5-4 CASSLGPGATDTQYF TGTGCCAGCAGCTTGGGCCCAGGGGCCACAGATACGCAGTATTTT
TRBJ1-1 NA NA TRBV5-1 CASSLELPEVTAFF TGCGCCAGCAGCTTGGAACTCCCCGAGGTAACAGCTTTCTTT
TRBJ2-1 once NA TRBV7-2 CASSHGIYEQFF TGTGCCAGCAGCCACGGGATCTATGAGCAGTTCTTC
TRBJ2-1 NA NA TRBV5-1 CASSLDRYNEQFF TGCGCCAGCAGCTTGGACCGGTACAATGAGCAGTTCTTC
TRBJ1-2 NA NA TRBV27 CASSAGMGQEYGYTF TGTGCCAGCAGTGCCGGTATGGGGCAGGAGTATGGCTACACCTTC
TRBJ2-7 NA NA TRBV10-2 CASSDGGSDEQYF TGCGCCAGCAGTGATGGGGGGTCGGACGAGCAGTACTTC
TRBJ1-2 NA TRBD1 TRBV4-3 CASSQDGTGPAYGYTF TGCGCCAGCAGCCAAGATGGGACAGGGCCTGCCTATGGCTACACCTTC
TRBJ1-2 NA TRBD1 TRBV15 CATSKQGAGGYTF TGTGCCACCAGCAAACAGGGGGCTGGTGGCTACACCTTC
TRBJ2-1 NA NA TRBV20-1 CSASRRGGDNEQFF TGCAGTGCTAGTCGCAGGGGAGGGGACAATGAGCAGTTCTTC
TRBJ1-5 NA TRBD1 TRBV28 CASTGGINQPQHF TGTGCCAGCACAGGGGGCATCAATCAGCCCCAGCATTTT
TRBJ1-2 NA NA TRBV5-3 CARSIQRVRGGSYGYTF TGTGCCAGAAGCATACAAAGAGTCCGGGGAGGCTCCTATGGCTACACCTTC
TRBJ2-7 once TRBD1 TRBV5-1 CASRPRQGTYEQYF TGCGCCAGCAGACCTAGACAGGGAACCTACGAGCAGTACTTC